One and the same sample provided the 27 T cell receptor beta chains below, sequenced in a study of T cell clonality in common variable immunodeficiency. This table comes from immunoSEQ multiplex PCR, and its TCRdb copy is limited to in-frame clones, with some not included. This record lists roughly 79,000 clones, none seen once only, and the top ten clones contain 0.8%. Input material: peripheral blood mononuclear cells. The receptors derive from a person aged 18 to 75 in good health.

This clone was seen repeatedly, ten times or more. Read data end 3 residues before the CDR3 end; the end is taken from the germline J gene. This chain joins TRBV5-1 and TRBJ2-7; the match to TRBD2 covers 11 bases. This CDR3 is built from 18 residues. Germline-derived CDR1 and CDR2 are SGHRS and YFSETQ. The V and J ends lost 0 bases and 1 base, in that order; junction bases with no gene match: 9. The CDR3 is CASSLALAGGTLSYEQYF. The CDR3 bases that were read are TGCGCCAGCAGCTTGGCCCTAGCGGGAGGAACCTTATCCTACGAG.

This clone was found many times. The read is 3 residues too short to cover the CDR3 end, so that end is filled in from the germline J gene. The chain is built from TRBV11-2 and TRBJ2-1, with 12 bases that match TRBD2. Germline values: CDR1 SGHAT, CDR2 FQNNGV. Losses at the gene ends were 5 bases for V and 8 bases for J; bases not matched to a gene: 7. The CDR3 loop spans 15 amino acids. The sequenced CDR3 bases are TGTGCCAGCAGCGCCCGACTAGCGGGAGAAGATGAG. Amino acid sequence: CASSARLAGEDE. In full, the CDR3 is CASSARLAGEDEQFF.

About this clone: At one boundary the junction diverges from the germline segment, which might be a read error. The read terminates 3 residues ahead of where the CDR3 ends, so the germline J gene completes it. The V and J genes are TRBV7-3 and TRBJ2-7; 7 positions match TRBD2. The CDR3 contains 17 residues. Germline CDR1 is SGHTA and CDR2 is FQGTGA. The DNA read from the CDR3 is TGTTCCAGCAGCTTAACCGGTGGTTTAGCGGGTTCCTACGAG. Its translation: CSSSLTGGLAGSYE. The entire CDR3 reads CSSSLTGGLAGSYEQYF.

This clone was observed at least ten times. The sequence runs out 3 residues before the end of the CDR3; the remainder is reconstructed from the germline J gene. The chain recombines TRBV19 with TRBJ2-7, with 10 bases identical to TRBD2. CDR3 length equals 15 residues. The germline gives CDR1 LNHDA, CDR2 SQIVND (reference sequence). Trimming took 6 bases from V and 4 from J; bases not matched to a gene: 9. The CDR3 loop reads CASSPGVAGGYEQYF. CDR3 DNA, as far as it was read: TGTGCCAGTAGCCCCGGAGTAGCGGGAGGTTACGAG.

This clone was seen ten or more times. The covered CDR3 bases are TGCGCCAGCAGCTTGGGACATGAGGAAGAGACC. This sequence encodes CASSLGHEEET. Given in full, the CDR3 is CASSLGHEEETQYF. The chain combines TRBV5-1 with TRBJ2-5; D is uncertain. The read is 3 residues too short to cover the CDR3 end, so that end is filled in from the germline J gene. CDR3 length: 14 amino acids. V was cut by 0 bases and J by 3 bases, with 9 bases left in between. Germline-derived CDR1 and CDR2 are SGHRS and YFSETQ.

This clone was observed many times. The missing CDR3 end, 3 residues past where the read stops, is filled in from the germline J gene. The rearrangement links TRBV20-1 to TRBJ2-1, with TRBD2 matching over 8 bases. Germline V CDR1 and CDR2: DFQATT, SNEGSKA (reference sequence). The CDR3 sequence is 14 residues long. Trimming cost V 3 bases and J 1 base; bases outside gene matches: 2. CDR3 loop: CSASGRGSYNEQFF. The sequenced part of the CDR3 DNA is TGCAGTGCTAGCGGGAGGGGGTCCTACAATGAG.

Points on this clone: The CDR3 extends 3 residues past the end of the read, so its final part is completed from the germline J gene. This rearrangement joins TRBV7-8 to TRBJ2-1; 9 nucleotides align to TRBD2. The germline V gene has CDR1 SGHVS and CDR2 FQNEAQ. Trimming removed 5 bases from V and 5 bases from J; junction bases left unmatched: 7. There are 15 residues in the CDR3. This CDR3 is CASSARASGDNEQFF. The sequenced part of the CDR3 DNA is TGTGCCAGCAGCGCCCGGGCTAGCGGGGACAATGAG. Filled out from reference TRBV7-8 and TRBJ2-1, the complete variable domain reads GAGVSQSPRYKVAKRGQDVALRCDPISGHVSLFWYQQALGQGPEFLTYFQNEAQLDKSGLPSDRFFAERPEGSVSTLKIQRTQQEDSAVYLCASSARASGDNEQFFGPGTRLTVL.

This clone was seen ten or more times. Read data end 3 residues before the CDR3 end; the end is taken from the germline J gene. The sample has other DNA sequences that encode this CDR3 too. V usage is TRBV7-2 and J usage is TRBJ2-7, with a weak D call TRBD1 (6 bases). Germline V lookup: CDR1 SGHTA, CDR2 FQGNSA. This CDR3 is 14 amino acids long. Trimming took 4 bases from V and 2 from J, leaving 12 bases between them. The CDR3 DNA, read in part, is TGTGCCAGCAGCTCTCCGACAGGCGCCTACGAG. Amino acid sequence: CASSSPTGAYE. The complete CDR3 sequence is CASSSPTGAYEQYF.

A few counts support this clone. At one end, the junction sequence differs from germline, possibly due to a read error. Read data end 3 residues before the CDR3 end; the end is taken from the germline J gene. The genes are TRBV7-2 and TRBJ1-1; TRBD1 is a possible D gene (6 bases). Germline lookup yields CDR1 SGHTA and CDR2 FQGNSA. CDR3 length equals 14 residues. CDR3 in amino acids: CAGSPAGAKGEAFF. Incomplete CDR3 DNA: TGTGCCGGCAGCCCCGCGGGGGCGAAGGGTGAA.

Notes on this clone: Sequencing ends 3 residues short of the CDR3 end; the germline J gene provides the rest. The V and J genes are TRBV10-2 and TRBJ2-2; 8 bases align to TRBD1. This CDR3 is built from 15 residues. V lost 7 bases, J lost 4 bases, and 8 bases stayed unmatched. CDR1 WSHSY and CDR2 SAAADI come from the germline V gene. CDR3 protein: CASKSGGAFTGELFF. CDR3 DNA, as far as it was read: TGCGCCAGCAAATCAGGGGGCGCCTTCACCGGGGAG.

This clone was seen repeatedly, ten times or more. The CDR3 extends 3 residues past the end of the read, so its final part is completed from the germline J gene. The V and J genes are TRBV5-1 and TRBJ2-7; 7 bases map to TRBD1. The CDR3 runs 15 residues. The J segment lost 1 base and the V segment lost 1 base, leaving 5 bases of the junction unmatched. Looked up from germline, CDR1 is SGHRS and CDR2 is YFSETQ. CDR3 DNA (partial): TGCGCCAGCAGCTTGTGGTCAGGGGGATCCTACGAG. Amino acids: CASSLWSGGSYE. The complete CDR3 protein is CASSLWSGGSYEQYF.

This clone was recorded at least ten times. The CDR3 is cut off 3 residues early in the read; its end comes from the germline J gene. The chain combines TRBV2 with TRBJ2-3; 7 nucleotides agree with TRBD2. V lost 7 bases and J lost 0; bases outside the gene matches: 19. The CDR3 runs to 19 residues. The germline gives CDR1 SNHLY, CDR2 FYNNEI. Partial CDR3 DNA: TGTGCCAGCACTAACCACCCACAGCGGGGCCAGACTAGCACAGATACG. Encoded protein: CASTNHPQRGQTSTDT. The whole CDR3 protein is CASTNHPQRGQTSTDTQYF. The variable domain in full, completed from reference TRBV2 and TRBJ2-3, reads EPEVTQTPSHQVTQMGQEVILRCVPISNHLYFYWYRQILGQKVEFLVSFYNNEISEKSEIFDDQFSVERPDGSNFTLKIRSTKLEDSAMYFCASTNHPQRGQTSTDTQYFGPGTRLTVL.

This clone appeared many times. The observed sequence ends 3 residues before the CDR3 terminus, with the missing tail filled in from the germline J gene. This chain connects TRBV5-1 to TRBJ1-5, with 9 bases fitting TRBD1. Germline V gene lookup returns CDR1 SGHRS and CDR2 YFSETQ. The CDR3 contains 15 residues. V lost 4 bases, J lost 4 bases, and 6 bases stayed unmatched. CDR3: CASSPGTGKNQPQHF. The covered CDR3 bases are TGCGCCAGCAGCCCCGGGACAGGGAAAAATCAGCCC.

This clone occurred many times. The CDR3 end falls 3 residues outside the read, so it is completed with the germline J gene. V gene TRBV24-1 combines with J gene TRBJ2-5, with D possibly matching TRBD2 (7 bases). The CDR3 runs 15 residues. Germline CDR1 KGHDR, CDR2 SFDVKD. V was clipped by 1 base and J by 5 bases, with 13 bases between them. The CDR3 is CATSDFRGADETQYF. The part of the CDR3 DNA that was read is TGTGCCACCAGTGATTTTCGGGGGGCGGATGAGACC.

This clone was seen at least ten times. Sequencing ends 3 residues short of the CDR3 end; the germline J gene provides the rest. The chain has TRBV7-2 and TRBJ1-5, with 8 nucleotides matching TRBD1. Germline lookup yields CDR1 SGHTA and CDR2 FQGNSA. The CDR3 is 13 residues long. V was clipped by 5 bases and J by 4 bases; unmatched bases: 1. CDR3 in amino acids: CASSRQGNQPQHF. CDR3 DNA, as far as it was read: TGTGCCAGCAGCCGACAGGGGAATCAGCCC.

This clone was observed at least ten times. The CDR3 goes on 3 residues after the read ends, and that part is filled in from the germline J gene. This sequence joins TRBV19 and TRBJ2-3; maybe TRBD2 (5 bases). V lost 4 bases and J lost 4, with 12 bases in between. The CDR3 has 14 residues. Germline V CDR1 and CDR2: LNHDA, SQIVND (reference sequence). The CDR3 here is CASSRGPEADTQYF. CDR3 DNA (partial): TGTGCCAGTAGTAGAGGGCCGGAGGCAGATACG.

This clone was recorded many times. The read is 3 residues too short to cover the CDR3 end, so that end is filled in from the germline J gene. V usage is TRBV30 and J usage is TRBJ1-5; D is unclear. The germline CDR1 and CDR2 sequences are GTSNPN and SVGIG (reference sequence). The germline V and J ends were trimmed by 5 bases and 3 bases, with 11 bases remaining between them. The CDR3 spans 13 residues. The covered CDR3 bases are TGTGCCTGGTCGGCCGGGGACAATCAGCCC. The encoded protein is CAWSAGDNQP. The full CDR3 protein is CAWSAGDNQPQHF.

Many counts were recorded for this clone. Read sequence stops 3 residues before the CDR3 end, and the germline J gene provides the missing end. At the DNA level, this CDR3 is encoded by other sequences in the same sample as well. The chain uses TRBV19 and TRBJ2-7, with 11 bases lining up with TRBD2. Trimming at V came to 5 bases and at J to 3 bases, leaving 3 bases not matched to a gene. The CDR3 loop spans 14 amino acids. Germline loops: CDR1 LNHDA, CDR2 SQIVND (reference sequence). The CDR3 bases that were read are TGTGCCAGTAGTGTCGGACTAGCGGGCTACGAG. It translates to CASSVGLAGYE. The full CDR3 sequence reads CASSVGLAGYEQYF.

This clone has at least ten counts. Read sequence stops 3 residues before the CDR3 end, and the germline J gene provides the missing end. The chain joins TRBV29-1 to TRBJ1-3; possible D gene TRBD1, 5 bases. Trimming removed 6 bases at V and 0 bases at J, with 12 bases between. The length of the CDR3 is 14 residues. Germline CDR1 and CDR2: SQVTM and ANQGSEA. Incomplete CDR3 DNA: TGCAGCGTAGACAGTGCCGGCTCTGGAAACACC. It yields the protein CSVDSAGSGNT. The CDR3 in its entirety is CSVDSAGSGNTIYF. Variable domain in full (rest from reference TRBV29-1 and TRBJ1-3): SAVISQKPSRDICQRGTSLTIQCQVDSQVTMMFWYRQQPGQSLTLIATANQGSEATYESGFVIDKFPISRPNLTFSTLTVSNMSPEDSSIYLCSVDSAGSGNTIYFGEGSWLTVV.

This clone was found many times. The read terminates 3 residues before the CDR3 end, so the remaining end is supplied by the germline J gene. The chain combines TRBV6-2 or TRBV6-3 with TRBJ2-1, with D tentatively TRBD2 (5 bases). V lost 6 bases and J lost 5, with 17 bases in between. There are 15 residues in the CDR3. The germline V gene encodes CDR1 MNHEY and CDR2 SVGEGT. CDR3 residues: CASSHSEDLNNEQFF. The sequenced part of the CDR3 DNA is TGTGCCAGCAGCCATAGCGAGGACCTAAACAATGAG.

This clone was seen at least ten times. A junction boundary mismatches the germline segment, possibly from a read error. The read halts 3 residues ahead of the CDR3 end, with the missing end drawn from the germline J gene. This sequence joins TRBV4-2 and TRBJ2-7; 10 nucleotides match TRBD1. The CDR3 is 14 residues long. Germline CDR1 and CDR2: LGHNA and YNFKEQ. The part of the CDR3 DNA that was read is TGCGCCAGCAGCTATGGGACAGGGGACTACGAG. Residues: CASSYGTGDYE. The entire CDR3 reads CASSYGTGDYEQYF.

There are many counts of this clone. The read comes to an end 3 residues before the CDR3 does, leaving the germline J gene to fill in the end. The chain carries TRBV19 and TRBJ2-7, with TRBD2 matching 7 bases. Trimming removed 1 base from V and 2 bases from J; junction bases left unmatched: 5. Germline values: CDR1 LNHDA, CDR2 SQIVND (reference sequence). The CDR3 covers 15 residues. This CDR3 reads CASSIGGEGAYEQYF. CDR3 DNA (partial): TGTGCCAGTAGTATAGGCGGGGAGGGAGCCTACGAG.

The table lists this clone with a few counts. Sequencing ends 3 residues short of the CDR3 end; the germline J gene provides the rest. This rearrangement joins TRBV2 to TRBJ1-5, with unresolved D. V shed 5 bases and J shed 2 bases, with 16 bases lying between them. CDR1 and CDR2 (germline): SNHLY, FYNNEI. The CDR3 is 16 residues long. The CDR3 protein is CASSLALGFGNQPQHF. The sequenced CDR3 bases are TGTGCCAGCAGTCTTGCTCTGGGCTTTGGCAATCAGCCC.

On this clone itself: The read is 3 residues too short to cover the CDR3 end, so that end is filled in from the germline J gene. The rearrangement links TRBV10-2 to TRBJ2-7; 8 nucleotides agree with TRBD2. The CDR3 runs 15 residues. In germline, CDR1 is WSHSY, CDR2 SAAADI. V trimming: 6 bases; J trimming: 0 bases; junction bases outside the gene matches: 7. The covered CDR3 bases are TGCGCCAGCAGAGACGGACTAGCCTCCTCCTACGAG. Translation gives CASRDGLASSYE. The full CDR3 protein reads CASRDGLASSYEQYF.

This clone was seen repeatedly, ten times or more. The read is 3 residues too short to cover the CDR3 end, so that end is filled in from the germline J gene. V and J are TRBV11-3 and TRBJ2-3, with D perhaps matching TRBD1 (5 bases). The CDR3 contains 13 residues. Germline lookup yields CDR1 SGHNT and CDR2 YENEEA. Trimming left V 5 bases short and J 1 base short, with 7 bases between. CDR3 DNA, as far as it was read: TGTGCCAGCAGCCCAGGGCGCACAGATACG. It yields the protein CASSPGRTDT. The entire CDR3 reads CASSPGRTDTQYF.

This clone was observed many times. The read comes to an end 3 residues before the CDR3 does, leaving the germline J gene to fill in the end. The chain carries TRBV6-2 or TRBV6-3 and TRBJ2-7, with 7 bases identical to TRBD2. Per germline, CDR1 MNHEY and CDR2 SVGEGT. The CDR3 loop spans 14 amino acids. V was clipped by 5 bases and J by 6 bases; unmatched bases: 10. CDR3 protein: CASSPTSVGGEQYF. CDR3 DNA, as far as it was read: TGTGCCAGCAGTCCTACTAGCGTGGGAGGCGAG.

The table lists this clone with many counts. Sequencing ends 3 residues short of the CDR3 end; the germline J gene provides the rest. V and J are TRBV7-8 and TRBJ1-2; weak D call: TRBD1 (5 bases). The V end lost 4 bases, the J end lost 4 bases, and 10 bases lay between the germline ends. This CDR3 spans 13 amino acids. CDR1 is SGHVS and CDR2 is FQNEAQ in the germline V gene. The covered CDR3 bases are TGTGCCAGCAGCTCCAGGGCCGTCTATGGC. Its translation is CASSSRAVYG. The full CDR3 is CASSSRAVYGYTF.